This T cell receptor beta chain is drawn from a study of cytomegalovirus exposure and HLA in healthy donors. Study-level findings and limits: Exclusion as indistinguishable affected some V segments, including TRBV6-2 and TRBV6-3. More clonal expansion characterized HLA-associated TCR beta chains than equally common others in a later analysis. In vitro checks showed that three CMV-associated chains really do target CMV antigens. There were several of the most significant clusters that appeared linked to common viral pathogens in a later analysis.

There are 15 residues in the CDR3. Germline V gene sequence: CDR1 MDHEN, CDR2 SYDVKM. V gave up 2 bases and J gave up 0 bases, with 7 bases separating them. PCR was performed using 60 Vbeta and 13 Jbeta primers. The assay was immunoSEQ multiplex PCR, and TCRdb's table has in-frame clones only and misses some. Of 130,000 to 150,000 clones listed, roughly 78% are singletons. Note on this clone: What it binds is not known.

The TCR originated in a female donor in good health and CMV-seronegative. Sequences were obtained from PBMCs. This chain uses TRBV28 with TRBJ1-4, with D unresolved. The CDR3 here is CASSLTSATNEKLFF. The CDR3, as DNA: TGTGCCAGCAGTTTAACATCTGCAACTAATGAAAAACTGTTTTTT.